This T cell receptor beta chain was identified in a study of cytomegalovirus exposure and HLA in healthy donors. The data were produced by immunoSEQ multiplex PCR, yet TCRdb's version contains in-frame clones alone and is incomplete. This sample yields some 50,000 clones, of which 90% to 95% are seen a single time; approximately 8.1% belongs to the top ten. The CDR3 is made up of 15 amino acids. The germline V gene has CDR1 MRHNA and CDR2 SNTAGT. Unmatched junction bases numbered 2, after V lost 3 bases and J lost 3 bases. This clonotype was sampled from a woman between 18 and 29 years old in good health and CMV-seropositive. The chain joins TRBV6-4 to TRBJ2-1; 10 bases line up with TRBD2. The specimen sequenced was PBMCs. The CDR3 DNA reads TGTGCCAGCAGTGATCTAGCGGGAGACTACAATGAGCAGTTCTTC. It specifies CASSDLAGDYNEQFF.